The clone carrying this T cell receptor (beta chain) was counted ten times or more. The antigen is undetermined. Patients chosen for sequencing had CD8+CD57+ cells that had expanded, as shown by flow cytometry. As a group, the patients uniformly had severe acquired aplastic anemia. No therapy was given to patients before blood sampling. V was clipped by 4 bases and J by 4 bases; unmatched bases: 9. This CDR3 has 16 residues. Germline V lookup: CDR1 SGHRS, CDR2 YFSETQ. These data are taken from a study of CD8+CD57+ T cells in acquired aplastic anemia. Study in general: DNA from sorted CD4+ and CD8+ cells averaged around 3 ug.

The use of genomic DNA as template underpinned the TCR beta VDJ and CDR3 profiling. TCRdb re-called the reads with MiXCR, one entry per CDR3 protein. The top ten hold about an eighth of the sample, which has 150,000 to 180,000 distinct CDR3 sequences, about 52% seen once. General study results and limits: Significant differences in CD8+ Simpson's diversity were not observed between patients and controls.

The chain uses TRBV5-1 and TRBJ2-1; TRBD2 matches 9 bases. The sample taken for sequencing was sorted CD4+, CD8+, or CD8+CD57+ T cells (not recorded which) from PBMCs. The source of this sequence is a human donor with aplastic anemia. The CDR3 reads CASSPWGRGGYNEQFF. DNA of the CDR3: TGCGCCAGCAGCCCTTGGGGGCGGGGGGGTTACAATGAGCAGTTCTTC.